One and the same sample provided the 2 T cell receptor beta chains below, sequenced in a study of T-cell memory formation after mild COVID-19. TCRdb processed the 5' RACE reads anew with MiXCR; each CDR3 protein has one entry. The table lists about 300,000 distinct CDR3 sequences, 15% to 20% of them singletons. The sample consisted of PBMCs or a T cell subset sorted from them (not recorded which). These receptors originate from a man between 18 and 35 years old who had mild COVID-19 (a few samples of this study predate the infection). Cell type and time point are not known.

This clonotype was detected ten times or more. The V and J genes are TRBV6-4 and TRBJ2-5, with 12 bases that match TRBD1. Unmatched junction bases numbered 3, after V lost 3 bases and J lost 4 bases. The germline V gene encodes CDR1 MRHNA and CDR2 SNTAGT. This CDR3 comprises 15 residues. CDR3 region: CASSDGTGGRETQYF. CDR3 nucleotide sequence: TGTGCCAGCAGTGATGGGACAGGGGGCCGAGAGACCCAGTACTTC.

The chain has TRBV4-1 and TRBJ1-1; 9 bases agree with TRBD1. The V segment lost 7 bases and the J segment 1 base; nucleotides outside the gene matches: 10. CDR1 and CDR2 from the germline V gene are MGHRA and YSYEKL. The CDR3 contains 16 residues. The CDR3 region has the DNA TGCGCCAGCACCCAGCGACAGGGGGTGGCGAACACTGAAGCTTTCTTT. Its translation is CASTQRQGVANTEAFF.